The T cell receptor beta chain described here comes from a study of T cells in Graves' hyperthyroidism and ophthalmopathy. RNA transcripts provided the source from which TCR beta CDR3 regions were amplified. First-round RT-PCR with HTBI primers amplified the TCR CDR3 region. TCRdb fed the multiplex PCR reads into MiXCR, producing one record per CDR3 protein. The sample contains a few hundred thousand distinct CDR3 sequences, around 25% of which appear only once. This clonotype was counted at least ten times. Germline lookup yields CDR1 SGHAT and CDR2 FQNNGV. This CDR3 has 12 residues. V lost 0 bases and J 4 bases, leaving 3 bases between the germline ends.

The sequenced sample consisted of blood. The chain combines TRBV11-2 with TRBJ1-1; D is unclear. This TCR was sampled from a man aged 45 to 65 with Graves' hyperthyroidism. CDR3 coding DNA: TGTGCCAGCAGCTTAGACGGCACTGAAGCTTTCTTT. It translates to CASSLDGTEAFF.